These T cell receptor beta chains were read from a single sample in a study of blood T cell repertoires in COVID-19. Generated by immunoSEQ multiplex PCR, the TCRdb table keeps only in-frame clones and is missing some. The data contain approximately 210,000 clones, approximately 85% of them singletons. The sequencing sample was made of peripheral blood. These receptors were collected from a woman aged 45-59 years with active or convalescent COVID-19. The CDR3 runs from the conserved cysteine through the conserved F or W. The D gene is left open where the match is weak. Expanded clones get a size class; other rows say once, few or many, or leave the size out.

V	J	size	D	CDR3	DNA
TRBV5-1	TRBJ1-3	.	.	CASSLDRTSGNTIYF	TGCGCCAGCAGTCTCGACAGGACCTCTGGAAACACCATATATTTT
TRBV5-1	TRBJ1-4	.	TRBD1	CASSSGGEKLFF	TGCGCCAGCAGCTCAGGGGGCGAAAAACTGTTTTTT
TRBV18	TRBJ1-1	few	.	CASSSDSLNTEAFF	TGTGCCAGCTCCTCGGACAGTTTGAACACTGAAGCTTTCTTT
TRBV5-6	TRBJ2-5	.	TRBD2	CASSTGLAEETQYF	TGTGCCAGCAGCACGGGACTAGCCGAAGAGACCCAGTACTTC
TRBV6-4	TRBJ2-2	once	.	CASTEDAGNTGELFF	TGTGCCAGCACGGAAGACGCGGGGAACACCGGGGAGCTGTTTTTT
TRBV9	TRBJ2-1	.	TRBD2	CASSVAGGSYNEQFF	TGTGCCAGCAGCGTAGCCGGCGGGAGTTACAATGAGCAGTTCTTC
TRBV9	TRBJ2-3	.	.	CASTKRALSTDTQYF	TGTGCCAGCACTAAGCGGGCCCTTAGCACAGATACGCAGTATTTT
TRBV10-3	TRBJ2-2	.	TRBD1	CAISLQGAPAGELFF	TGTGCCATCAGTCTACAGGGGGCGCCTGCCGGGGAGCTGTTTTTT
TRBV7-6	TRBJ2-3	.	.	CASSSTGRYLTDTQYF	TGTGCCAGCAGCTCGACAGGCCGATACCTCACAGATACGCAGTATTTT
TRBV2	TRBJ2-7	once	TRBD2	CASRVQVSGSTYEQYF	TGTGCCAGCAGAGTGCAGGTTAGCGGGAGTACGTACGAGCAGTACTTC
TRBV13	TRBJ2-3	.	.	CASSASSGTDTQYF	TGTGCCAGCAGCGCGTCTAGCGGCACAGATACGCAGTATTTT
TRBV10-3	TRBJ1-5	.	.	CAISVGRSQNNQPQHF	TGTGCCATCAGTGTCGGAAGGAGCCAGAACAATCAGCCCCAGCATTTT
TRBV9	TRBJ1-6	.	TRBD1	CASSGDRYNSPLHF	TGTGCCAGCAGCGGGGACAGATATAATTCACCCCTCCACTTT
TRBV11-1	TRBJ1-6	.	.	CASSLGQSSYNSPLHF	TGTGCCAGCAGCTTAGGACAGAGCTCCTATAATTCACCCCTCCACTTT
TRBV10-3	TRBJ1-5	.	TRBD1	CAISEGGTGGGQPQHF	TGTGCCATCAGTGAGGGAGGGACAGGGGGCGGTCAGCCCCAGCATTTT
TRBV30	TRBJ1-5	.	.	CAWSVQSNQPQHF	TGTGCCTGGAGTGTACAAAGCAATCAGCCCCAGCATTTT
TRBV19	TRBJ2-3	.	.	CASSSPGADTQYF	TGTGCCAGTAGCTCCCCGGGGGCAGATACGCAGTATTTT
TRBV7-2	TRBJ1-2	.	TRBD1	CASSLLPGQGSTNYGYTF	TGTGCCAGCAGCTTACTGCCGGGACAGGGGTCGACTAACTATGGCTACACCTTC
TRBV7-9	TRBJ2-1	.	TRBD2	CASQRGDNEQFF	TGTGCCTCCCAGCGGGGGGACAATGAGCAGTTCTTC
TRBV30	TRBJ1-2	few	.	CAWTGGAGYGYTF	TGTGCCTGGACCGGGGGGGCCGGATATGGCTACACCTTC
TRBV9	TRBJ2-5	.	TRBD2	CASSARGTSGRGGQETQYF	TGTGCCAGCAGCGCCCGGGGGACTAGCGGGAGAGGAGGCCAAGAGACCCAGTACTTC
TRBV6-5	TRBJ2-6	.	.	CASSRSGANVLTF	TGTGCCAGCAGCCGCTCTGGGGCCAACGTCCTGACTTTC
TRBV27	TRBJ2-2	.	TRBD2	CASSVIAGSTGELFF	TGTGCCAGCAGTGTAATAGCGGGGTCCACCGGGGAGCTGTTTTTT
TRBV13	TRBJ1-6	.	TRBD1	CASSPGGHSPLHF	TGTGCCAGCAGCCCAGGGGGCCATTCACCCCTCCACTTT
TRBV5-1	TRBJ1-6	.	.	CASSLTGSSYNSPLHF	TGCGCCAGCAGCTTGACGGGGAGTTCCTATAATTCACCCCTCCACTTT
TRBV2	TRBJ2-7	.	.	CATSRAYEQYF	TGTGCCACCTCAAGAGCCTACGAGCAGTACTTC
TRBV24-1	TRBJ1-2	.	.	CATSDGVWGYTF	TGTGCCACCAGTGACGGAGTCTGGGGCTACACCTTC
TRBV30	TRBJ2-6	.	.	CATTPDSPGVGANVLTF	TGTGCCACAACCCCCGACAGTCCGGGGGTTGGGGCCAACGTCCTGACTTTC
TRBV18	TRBJ1-1	.	.	CASSPRAGGRNTEAFF	TGTGCCAGCTCACCTCGGGCGGGGGGCCGGAACACTGAAGCTTTCTTT
TRBV10-3	TRBJ2-7	.	.	CAISMTSLDEQYF	TGTGCCATCAGCATGACTAGTCTTGACGAGCAGTACTTC
TRBV5-1	TRBJ2-1	.	.	CASSSNTGNEQFF	TGCGCCAGCAGCTCGAATACAGGTAATGAGCAGTTCTTC